Listed here are 3 T cell receptor beta chains from one sample, sequenced in a study of T-cell memory formation after mild COVID-19. MiXCR, applied by TCRdb to the 5' RACE reads, yields one record per CDR3 protein. The sample has about 110,000 distinct CDR3 sequences; 18% are singletons. The sequenced material came from PBMCs or a T cell subset sorted from them (not recorded which). The source of these receptors is a man younger than 30 who had mild COVID-19 (a few samples of this study predate the infection). Cell type and time point are not known.

The chain recombines TRBV9 with TRBJ2-1; no definite D call. Germline V gives CDR1 SGDLS, CDR2 YYNGEE. V was shortened by 3 bases and J by 0 bases, with 10 bases between the two germline ends. This CDR3 is 15 amino acids long. Here the CDR3 DNA reads TGTGCCAGCAGCGAGTGGGCGAGCTCCTACAATGAGCAGTTCTTC. Translated: CASSEWASSYNEQFF.

This clonotype was recorded a few times. The rearrangement joins TRBV27 to TRBJ2-7, with D perhaps given as TRBD1 or TRBD2 (5 bases each). CDR1 MNHEY and CDR2 SMNVEV come from the germline V gene (reference sequence). The CDR3 covers 15 residues. V was cut by 5 bases and J by 0 bases, with 14 bases left in between. The CDR3 coding sequence is TGTGCCAGCAGTCCCGATTGGGGGAGCTCCTACGAGCAGTACTTC. The encoded protein is CASSPDWGSSYEQYF.

The rearrangement links TRBV10-1 to TRBJ2-7; D unclear. V gave up 2 bases and J gave up 3 bases, with 17 bases separating them. CDR1 WNHNN and CDR2 SYGVQD come from the germline V gene (reference sequence). There are 16 residues in the CDR3. The CDR3 DNA follows: TGCGCCAGCAGTGAGGTGTCGGCGGCATACCTCTACGAGCAGTACTTC. Translation: CASSEVSAAYLYEQYF.